Listed below are T cell receptor beta chains from one sample, sequenced in a study of OX40 agonist ivuxolimab in advanced cancers. TCRdb keeps only in-frame clones here, not all; method: immunoSEQ multiplex PCR. This sample carries 60,000 to 80,000 clones, approximately 80% of them seen once, and the ten largest clones take around 1.1%. The input for sequencing was CD4+ or CD8+ T cells sorted from blood, taken in a trial of the OX40 agonist ivuxolimab. Receptor source: an adult with an advanced solid tumor such as melanoma, head and neck, liver or kidney cancer. Each CDR3 is given with its conserved first and last residue. Each record gives: clone size, D gene, V gene, J gene, CDR3 protein, CDR3 DNA. The D gene is left open where the match is weak. Clone size is stated in some rows and not others, as once, few, many or a class when expanded.

>-|TRBD1|TRBV18|TRBJ2-3
CASSPVGGGDTQYF
TGTGCCAGCTCACCCGTAGGGGGCGGAGATACGCAGTATTTT
>-|-|TRBV21-1|TRBJ2-2
CASSKDSANTGELFF
TGTGCCAGCAGCAAAGACAGCGCGAACACCGGGGAGCTGTTTTTT
>-|-|TRBV19|TRBJ1-2
CASETAHGYTF
TGTGCCAGTGAAACGGCGCATGGCTACACCTTC
>-|TRBD2|TRBV5-1|TRBJ2-3
CASSSWTSGGTDTQYF
TGCGCCAGCAGCTCTTGGACTAGCGGGGGCACAGATACGCAGTATTTT
>-|-|TRBV18|TRBJ1-1
CASSARAPEAFF
TGTGCCAGCTCGGCCAGGGCCCCTGAAGCTTTCTTT
>-|-|TRBV6-5|TRBJ2-7
CASSYRQVYEQYF
TGTGCCAGCAGTTACAGGCAGGTGTACGAGCAGTACTTC
>-|-|TRBV21-1|TRBJ1-6
CAINVGPTNSPLHF
TGTGCCATCAATGTAGGGCCGACTAATTCACCCCTCCACTTT
>once|-|TRBV19|TRBJ1-1
CASSMYAGNTEAFF
TGTGCCAGTAGTATGTACGCAGGGAACACTGAAGCTTTCTTT